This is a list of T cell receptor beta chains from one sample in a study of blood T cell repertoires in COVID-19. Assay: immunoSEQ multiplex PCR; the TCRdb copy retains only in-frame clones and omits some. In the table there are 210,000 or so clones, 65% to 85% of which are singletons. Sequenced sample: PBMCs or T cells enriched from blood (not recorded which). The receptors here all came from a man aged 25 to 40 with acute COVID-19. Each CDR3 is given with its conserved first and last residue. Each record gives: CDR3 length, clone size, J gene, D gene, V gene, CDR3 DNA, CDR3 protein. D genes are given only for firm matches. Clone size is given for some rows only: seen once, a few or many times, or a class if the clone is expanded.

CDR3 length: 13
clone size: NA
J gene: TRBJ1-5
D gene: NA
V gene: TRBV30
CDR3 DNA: TGTGCCTGCAGGACAGATATCAATCAGCCCCAGCATTTT
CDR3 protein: CACRTDINQPQHF

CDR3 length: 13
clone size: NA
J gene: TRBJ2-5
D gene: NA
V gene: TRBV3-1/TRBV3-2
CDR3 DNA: TGTGCCAGCAGCCGTGGAGGCAGGGAGACCCAGTACTTC
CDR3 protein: CASSRGGRETQYF

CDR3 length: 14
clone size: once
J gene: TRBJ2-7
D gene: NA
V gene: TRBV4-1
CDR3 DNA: TGCGCCAGCAGCCAAGTAGTCGGAGGGTACGAGCAGTACTTC
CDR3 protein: CASSQVVGGYEQYF

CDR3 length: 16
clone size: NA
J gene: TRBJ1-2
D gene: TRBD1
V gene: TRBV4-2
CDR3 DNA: TGTGCCAGCAGCCCAAGTTCCGGGACAGCCAACTATGGCTACACCTTC
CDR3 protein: CASSPSSGTANYGYTF

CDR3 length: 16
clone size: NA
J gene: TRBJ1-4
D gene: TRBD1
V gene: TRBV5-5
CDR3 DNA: TGTGCCAGCAGCTTTACAGGGGGCGCATCAGGTGAAAAACTGTTTTTT
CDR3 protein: CASSFTGGASGEKLFF

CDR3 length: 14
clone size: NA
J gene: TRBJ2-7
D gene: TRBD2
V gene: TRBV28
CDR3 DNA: TGTGCCAGTTTGATGGGAGGGCCGACCTACGAGCAGTACTTC
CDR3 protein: CASLMGGPTYEQYF

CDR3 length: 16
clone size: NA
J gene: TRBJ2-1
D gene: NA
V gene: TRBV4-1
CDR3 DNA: TGCGCCAGCAGCCAAGAAGGACTCGGTTACTACAATGAGCAGTTCTTC
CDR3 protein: CASSQEGLGYYNEQFF

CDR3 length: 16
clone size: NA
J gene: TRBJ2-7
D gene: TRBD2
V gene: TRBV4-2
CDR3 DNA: TGTGCCAGCAGCCAAGACGGCGCGGGGGTGCCCTACGAGCAGTACTTC
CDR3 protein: CASSQDGAGVPYEQYF

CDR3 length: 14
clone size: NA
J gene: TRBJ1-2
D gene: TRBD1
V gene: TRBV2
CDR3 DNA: TGTGCCAGCAGATCGACAGGGGGCAACTATGGCTACACCTTC
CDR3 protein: CASRSTGGNYGYTF

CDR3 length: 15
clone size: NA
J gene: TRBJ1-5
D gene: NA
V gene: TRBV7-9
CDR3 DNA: TGTGCCAGCAGCTTAGGCTCGGGGGAGTTGAAGCCCCAGCATTTT
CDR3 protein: CASSLGSGELKPQHF

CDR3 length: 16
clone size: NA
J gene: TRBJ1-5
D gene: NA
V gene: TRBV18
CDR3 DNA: TGTGCCAGCTCACCACCGTACGCAGGGGACAATCAGCCCCAGCATTTT
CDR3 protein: CASSPPYAGDNQPQHF

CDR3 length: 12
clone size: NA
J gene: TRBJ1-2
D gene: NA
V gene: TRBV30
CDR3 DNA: TGTGCCTCAACAGGGTCGGGCTATGGCTACACCTTC
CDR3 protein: CASTGSGYGYTF

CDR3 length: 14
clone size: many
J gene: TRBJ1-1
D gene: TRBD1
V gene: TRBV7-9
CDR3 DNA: TGTGCCAGCAGCCAGGGACAGGTACAACTTGGAGCTTTCTTT
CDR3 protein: CASSQGQVQLGAFF

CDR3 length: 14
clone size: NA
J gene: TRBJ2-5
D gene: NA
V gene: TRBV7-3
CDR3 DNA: TGTGCCAGCAGCTTAGGGATCGGCGGGGAGACCCAGTACTTC
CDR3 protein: CASSLGIGGETQYF

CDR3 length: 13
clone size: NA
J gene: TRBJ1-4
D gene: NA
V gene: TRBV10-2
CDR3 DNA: TGCGCCAGCAGACAGGGTAGTGGTGAAAAACTGTTTTTT
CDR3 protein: CASRQGSGEKLFF

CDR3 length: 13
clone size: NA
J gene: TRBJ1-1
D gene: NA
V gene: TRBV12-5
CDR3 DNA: TGTGCTAGTGGTCCGGAACGGCGGGCTGAAGCTTTCTTT
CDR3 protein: CASGPERRAEAFF

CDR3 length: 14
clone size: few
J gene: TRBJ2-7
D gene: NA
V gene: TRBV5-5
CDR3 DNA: TGTGCCAGCAGCTTGCGAGCGGCCACCTACGAGCAGTACTTC
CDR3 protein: CASSLRAATYEQYF

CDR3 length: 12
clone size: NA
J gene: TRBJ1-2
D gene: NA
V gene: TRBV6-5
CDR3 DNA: TGTGCCAGCAGTACCCGACAGTATGGCTACACCTTC
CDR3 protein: CASSTRQYGYTF

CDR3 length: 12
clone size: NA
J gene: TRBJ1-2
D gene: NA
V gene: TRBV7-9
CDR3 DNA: TGTGCCAGCAGCTTAGAGGGGGTCGGCTACACCTTC
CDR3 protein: CASSLEGVGYTF

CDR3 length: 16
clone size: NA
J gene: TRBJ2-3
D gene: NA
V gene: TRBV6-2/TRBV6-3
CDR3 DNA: TGTGCCAGCAGTTATAATGGCGGACAGAGCACAGATACGCAGTATTTT
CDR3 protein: CASSYNGGQSTDTQYF

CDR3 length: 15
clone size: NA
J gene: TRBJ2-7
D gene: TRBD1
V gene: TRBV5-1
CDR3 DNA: TGCGCCAGCAGCTTCTGGGGGACAGGGTCTGACGAGCAGTACTTC
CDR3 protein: CASSFWGTGSDEQYF

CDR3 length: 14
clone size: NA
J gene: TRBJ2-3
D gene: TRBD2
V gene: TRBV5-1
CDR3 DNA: TGCGCCAGCAGCCCGGGACTAGCGGTTGATACGCAGTATTTT
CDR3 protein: CASSPGLAVDTQYF

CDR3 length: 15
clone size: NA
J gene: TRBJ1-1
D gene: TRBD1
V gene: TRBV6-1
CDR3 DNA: TGTGCCAGCAGTGAAGCGGGGGGGGACAGGACTGAAGCTTTCTTT
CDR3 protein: CASSEAGGDRTEAFF

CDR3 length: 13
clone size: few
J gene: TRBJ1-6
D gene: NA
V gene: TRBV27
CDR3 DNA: TGTGCCATCGGACTGGGATATAATTCACCCCTCCACTTT
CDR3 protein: CAIGLGYNSPLHF

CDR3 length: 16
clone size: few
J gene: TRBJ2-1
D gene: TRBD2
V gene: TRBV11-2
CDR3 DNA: TGTGCCAGCAGCCGACTAGCGGGGCCACCTTACAATGAGCAGTTCTTC
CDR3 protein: CASSRLAGPPYNEQFF

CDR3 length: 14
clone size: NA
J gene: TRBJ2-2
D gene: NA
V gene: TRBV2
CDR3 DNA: TGTGCCAGCAGTGCTGTAAAGGGGACCGGGGAGCTGTTTTTT
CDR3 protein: CASSAVKGTGELFF

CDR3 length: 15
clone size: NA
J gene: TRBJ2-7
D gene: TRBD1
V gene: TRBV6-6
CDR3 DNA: TGTGCCAGCAGTTACCCGGACAGGGGAGGCTACGAGCAGTACTTC
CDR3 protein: CASSYPDRGGYEQYF

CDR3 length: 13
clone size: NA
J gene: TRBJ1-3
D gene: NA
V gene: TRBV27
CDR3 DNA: TGTGCCAGCAGGGTGATCGGGGGAAACACCATATATTTT
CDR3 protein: CASRVIGGNTIYF

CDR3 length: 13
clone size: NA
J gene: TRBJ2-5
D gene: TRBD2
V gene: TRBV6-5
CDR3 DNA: TGTGCCAGCCGACTAGCGCACCAAGAGACCCAGTACTTC
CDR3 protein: CASRLAHQETQYF

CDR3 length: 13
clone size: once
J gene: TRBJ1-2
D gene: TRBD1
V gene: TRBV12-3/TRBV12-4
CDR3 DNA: TGTGCCAGCAACCTCGGGACAGGCTATGGCTACACCTTC
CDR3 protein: CASNLGTGYGYTF

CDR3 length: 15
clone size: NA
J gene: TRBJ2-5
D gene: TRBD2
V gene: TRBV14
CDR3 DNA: TGTGCCAGCAGCCAAGTAGCGGGGGTAGCAGAGACCCAGTACTTC
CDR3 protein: CASSQVAGVAETQYF

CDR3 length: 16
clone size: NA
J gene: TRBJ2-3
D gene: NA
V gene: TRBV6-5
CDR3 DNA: TGTGCCAGCAGTTACCATGGGCAGCGGTCCACAGATACGCAGTATTTT
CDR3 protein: CASSYHGQRSTDTQYF

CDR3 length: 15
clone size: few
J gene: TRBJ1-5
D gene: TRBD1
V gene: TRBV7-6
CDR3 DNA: TGTGCCAGCAGCCCCGGGACAGGGGTCAATCAGCCCCAGCATTTT
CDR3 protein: CASSPGTGVNQPQHF

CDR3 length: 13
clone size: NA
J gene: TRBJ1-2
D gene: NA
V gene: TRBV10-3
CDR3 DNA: TGTGCCATCAGTGAGCTCCCGGGGGATGGCTACACCTTC
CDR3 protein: CAISELPGDGYTF

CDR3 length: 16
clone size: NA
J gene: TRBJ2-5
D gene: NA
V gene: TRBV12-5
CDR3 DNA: TGTGCTAGTGGTTTTTCTCTCACCGGCGGAGAAGAGACCCAGTACTTC
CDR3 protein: CASGFSLTGGEETQYF

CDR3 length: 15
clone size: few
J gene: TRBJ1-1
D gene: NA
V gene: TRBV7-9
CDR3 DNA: TGTGCCAGCAGCTTAGGGCCGGCCCAGGGAGCGGGAGCTTTCTTT
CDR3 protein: CASSLGPAQGAGAFF

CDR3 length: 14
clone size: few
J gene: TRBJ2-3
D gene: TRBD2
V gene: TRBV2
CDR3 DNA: TGTGCCAGCGTTAGCGGGGGCCGCACAGATACGCAGTATTTT
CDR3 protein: CASVSGGRTDTQYF

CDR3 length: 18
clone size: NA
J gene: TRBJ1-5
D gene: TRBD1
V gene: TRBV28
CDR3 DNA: TGTGCCAGCAGTTTAGGGACAGGGGGCTTGACGGGCAATCAGCCCCAGCATTTT
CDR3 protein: CASSLGTGGLTGNQPQHF

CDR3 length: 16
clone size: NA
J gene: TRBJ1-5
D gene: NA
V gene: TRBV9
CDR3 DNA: TGTGCCAGCAGCCATCCGCCTAGGTACAGCAATCAGCCCCAGCATTTT
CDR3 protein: CASSHPPRYSNQPQHF

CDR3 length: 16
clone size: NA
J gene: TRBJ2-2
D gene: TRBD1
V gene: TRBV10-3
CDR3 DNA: TGTGCCATCAAATTTTCCGGGACAGGTGGTACCGGGGAGCTGTTTTTT
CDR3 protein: CAIKFSGTGGTGELFF

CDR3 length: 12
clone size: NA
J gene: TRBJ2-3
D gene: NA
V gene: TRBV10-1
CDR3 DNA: TGCGCCAGCAGTGACCCATCTAACACGCAGTATTTT
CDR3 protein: CASSDPSNTQYF

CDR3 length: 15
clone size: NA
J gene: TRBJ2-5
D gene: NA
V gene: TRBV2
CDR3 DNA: TGTGCCAGCAGTGAAGCGGGGAGAGCGAGCGAGACCCAGTACTTC
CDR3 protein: CASSEAGRASETQYF

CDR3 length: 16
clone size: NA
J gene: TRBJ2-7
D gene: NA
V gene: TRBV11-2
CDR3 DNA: TGTGCCAGCAGCTTAGGCGGAACAGGCCGTTCCTACGAGCAGTACTTC
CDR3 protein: CASSLGGTGRSYEQYF

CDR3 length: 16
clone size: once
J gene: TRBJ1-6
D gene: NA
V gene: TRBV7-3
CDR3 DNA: TGTGCCAGCAGCTACATAGACAGCCGTCAAAATTCACCCCTCCACTTT
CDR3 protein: CASSYIDSRQNSPLHF

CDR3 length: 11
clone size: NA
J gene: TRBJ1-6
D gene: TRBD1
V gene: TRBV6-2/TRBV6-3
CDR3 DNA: TGTGCCAGCAGTGCCGGGACAGGGCCTCACTTT
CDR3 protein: CASSAGTGPHF

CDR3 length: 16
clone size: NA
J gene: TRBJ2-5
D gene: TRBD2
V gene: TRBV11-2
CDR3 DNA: TGTGCCAGCAGCCCAGGGACTAGCGGGGCTGGAGAGACCCAGTACTTC
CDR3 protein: CASSPGTSGAGETQYF

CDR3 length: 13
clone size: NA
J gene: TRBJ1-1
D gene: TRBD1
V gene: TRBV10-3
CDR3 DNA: TGTGCCATCACACAGGGGGTCAACACTGAAGCTTTCTTT
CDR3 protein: CAITQGVNTEAFF

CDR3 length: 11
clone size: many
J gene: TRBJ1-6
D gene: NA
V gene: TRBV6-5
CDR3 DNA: TGTGCCAGCATGCAGGAATCACCCCTCCACTTT
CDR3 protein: CASMQESPLHF

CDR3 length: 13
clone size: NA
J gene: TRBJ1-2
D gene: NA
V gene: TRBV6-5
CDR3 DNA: TGTGCCACTTATCAAGGGGTGGATGAGGGCTACACCTTC
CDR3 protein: CATYQGVDEGYTF

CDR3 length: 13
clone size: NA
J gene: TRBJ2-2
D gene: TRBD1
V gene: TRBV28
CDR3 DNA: TGTGCCAGCATCCAGGGGGCGATCGGGGAGCTGTTTTTT
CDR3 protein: CASIQGAIGELFF